Detailed here is one TCR beta chain. What antigen it recognizes has not been identified. Per-base qualities were not stored, and no clone one base away is much larger. These data belong to a study of blood T cell repertoires in COVID-19 (TCRdb year 2020). At the level of the whole study: Collaborator samples came from the United States, Italy and Spain and covered acute and convalescent phases of COVID-19. Deeply sampled blood TCRbeta repertoires from subjects exposed to, actively infected with, or recovered from COVID-19 were included in the dataset. The repertoires were released in a freely available public database intended as a resource for research on the immune response to SARS-CoV-2. Samples were obtained from the ongoing ImmuneRACE study (first 160 participants) and from over 1,000 subjects provided by 6 global collaborators. The prospective study material was composed of cDNA or gDNA derived from T cells, B-cell-depleted T cells, or PBMCs. Where HLA class I and class II types were available, the types were taken from metadata supplied by the sample provider, not from assay-based typing. Sample metadata almost always included a de-identified subject ID, COVID-19 status, age in years and sex.

Summary of the overall study and its limitations: Clinical and demographic metadata were provided uncurated, with the amount varying by source and participant.

Each collaborating institution followed its own protocols to collect whole blood in K2EDTA tubes. For TCRbeta analysis, collaborators shipped samples as frozen whole blood, isolated PBMCs, or DNA extracted from either of those sample types. TCRbeta CDR3 regions were amplified from genomic DNA using the immunoSEQ Assay, a bias-controlled multiplex PCR. Under the source paper's analysis protocol: The number of nucleated cells in each sample was estimated by amplification of reference gene primers within the assay. To quantify the absolute abundance of each unique TCRbeta CDR3 rearrangement, sequence reads were collapsed and filtered. Productive Simpson clonality was computed per sample as the square root of Simpson's diversity index over productive rearrangements. TCRdb holds this immuneACCESS table with in-frame rearrangements only. Some clones are missing; in checked studies, unresolved V genes explain under half, and the rest has no known cause. That table is the source of V, J and clone size, and D and trimming were worked out from the DNA. The sample has approximately 250,000 clones on record, roughly 80% of them singletons. Roughly 7.4% of the sample is held by the ten biggest clonotypes.

There are 14 amino acids in the CDR3, from cysteine to phenylalanine inclusive. The read is trimmed to its CDR3 DNA, 42 bases read in frame from base 1. The germline V gene gives CDR1 as SGHRS and CDR2 as YFSETQ. V is shortened by 6 bases, J by 2 bases, and the region joining them spans 12 bases. The sequence came from a woman in her fifties or sixties with acute or convalescent COVID-19. Material for sequencing was peripheral blood. Recombination linked TRBV5-1 to TRBJ1-5; the D gene remains uncertain. The sequence in DNA is TGCGCCAGCACGAAGGACGGGGGCAATCAGCCCCAGCATTTT. Its translation is CASTKDGGNQPQHF. The full variable domain, completed from the reference TRBV5-1 and TRBJ1-5 proteins outside the CDR3, reads KAGVTQTPRYLIKTRGQQVTLSCSPISGHRSVSWYQQTPGQGLQFLFEYFSETQRNKGNFPGRFSGRQFSNSRSEMNVSTLELGDSALYLCASTKDGGNQPQHFGDGTRLSIL.